The 27 T cell receptor beta chains presented below share a single source sample, sequenced in a study of neurological immune-mediated disorders. TCRdb ran MiXCR on the 5' RACE reads and lists one entry per CDR3 protein. The sample consists of under 70,000 distinct CDR3 sequences, 2.5% to 3.5% of them appearing once. The sample consisted of PBMCs. These receptors were taken from a woman in her forties or fifties with multiple sclerosis.

This clonotype was detected ten times or more. V gene TRBV7-2 combines with J gene TRBJ1-6, with D possibly matching TRBD1 (5 bases). Germline CDR1 and CDR2: SGHTA and FQGNSA. Trimming took 4 bases from V and 9 from J, leaving 22 bases between them. The length of the CDR3 is 17 residues. The CDR3 coding sequence is TGTGCCAGCAGCTCCCCGGGGGGATCGGGGGTCGGTTCACCCCTCCACTTT. It yields the protein CASSSPGGSGVGSPLHF. Using reference TRBV7-2 and TRBJ1-6 for the parts outside the CDR3, the full variable domain is GAGVSQSPSNKVTEKGKDVELRCDPISGHTALYWYRQSLGQGLEFLIYFQGNSAPDKSGLPSDRFSAERTGGSVSTLTIQRTQQEDSAVYLCASSSPGGSGVGSPLHFGNGTRLTVT.

This clonotype was counted many times. The chain combines TRBV4-3 with TRBJ1-5, with 7 nucleotides matching TRBD1. From germline, CDR1 is LGHNA and CDR2 YSLEER. This CDR3 is 15 amino acids long. V lost 5 bases, J lost 0 bases, and 4 bases stayed unmatched. As DNA, the CDR3 is TGCGCCAGCAGCGCCGGGACAGATAGCAATCAGCCCCAGCATTTT. Its protein product is CASSAGTDSNQPQHF.

This clonotype was counted at least ten times. The chain employs TRBV24-1 and TRBJ1-2, with D unresolved. V was cut by 3 bases and J by 5 bases, with 3 bases left in between. There are 11 residues in the CDR3. The germline V gene encodes CDR1 KGHDR and CDR2 SFDVKD. The CDR3 protein is CATSDQYGYTF. CDR3 DNA: TGTGCCACCAGTGATCAGTATGGCTACACCTTC.

This clonotype is judged medium-sized (0.01 to 0.1%). The rearrangement links TRBV5-1 to TRBJ1-1; 7 bases map to TRBD1. Germline V lookup: CDR1 SGHRS, CDR2 YFSETQ. This CDR3 is 14 amino acids long. With V trimmed by 0 bases and J by 1 base, 0 bases remained unmatched. Here the CDR3 reads CASSLDRGNTEAFF. Written as DNA, the CDR3 is TGCGCCAGCAGCTTGGACAGGGGGAACACTGAAGCTTTCTTT.

This clonotype was recorded many times. The chain couples TRBV5-1 to TRBJ2-1; TRBD2 aligns across 12 bases. This CDR3 region has 19 residues. Trimming at V came to 4 bases and at J to 6 bases, leaving 17 bases not matched to a gene. Germline V gene lookup returns CDR1 SGHRS and CDR2 YFSETQ. CDR3 sequence reads: CASSPRLRRLAGDGNEQFF. The CDR3 nucleotides are TGCGCCAGCAGCCCCCGACTCCGGAGACTAGCGGGAGACGGCAATGAGCAGTTCTTC.

This clonotype showed up just a few times. This may come from a read error, since a much larger clone is one base off. V is TRBV20-1 and J is TRBJ1-6, with D unclear. There are 15 residues in the CDR3. Germline-derived CDR1 and CDR2 are DFQATT and SNEGSKA (reference sequence). The CDR3 protein is CSARGFQRVDSHLHF. Here the CDR3 DNA reads TGCAGTGCTAGAGGGTTCCAGCGGGTCGATTCACACCTCCACTTT.

This clonotype was seen at least ten times. This CDR3 is CSATGTGVFYGYTF. CDR3 DNA sequence: TGCAGTGCGACCGGGACAGGGGTATTCTATGGCTACACCTTC. This chain joins TRBV20-1 and TRBJ1-2, with 10 bases aligning to TRBD1. V gave up 6 bases and J gave up 4 bases; unmatched junction bases: 8. Germline values: CDR1 DFQATT, CDR2 SNEGSKA (reference sequence). The CDR3 length is 14 residues.

This clonotype was recorded many times. The rearrangement uses TRBV7-2 and TRBJ2-3; 10 positions match TRBD1. The CDR3 totals 15 residues. The V gene end was trimmed by 3 bases and the J gene end by 4 bases; junction bases not matched to a gene: 4. Germline V CDR1 and CDR2: SGHTA, FQGNSA. CDR3 bases: TGTGCCAGCAGCTTCGACAGGGGGCGCGCAGATACGCAGTATTTT. It is translated as CASSFDRGRADTQYF.

The chain recombines TRBV7-9 with TRBJ1-1; the match to TRBD1 covers 8 bases. CDR3 length equals 14 residues. The germline CDR1 and CDR2 sequences are SEHNR and FQNEAQ (reference sequence). The J segment lost 0 bases and the V segment lost 5 bases, leaving 2 bases of the junction unmatched. DNA of the CDR3: TGTGCCAGCAGCCAGGACAGGGTGAACACTGAAGCTTTCTTT. Translating it yields CASSQDRVNTEAFF.

The sample holds many counts of this clonotype. The rearrangement links TRBV20-1 to TRBJ1-4, with D possibly matching TRBD1 (5 bases). The V and J ends lost 4 bases and 5 bases respectively, with 26 bases between them. This CDR3 is 18 amino acids long. Germline CDR1 and CDR2: DFQATT and SNEGSKA (reference sequence). CDR3 region: CSAMPAGGGKQLNEKLFF. The DNA for the CDR3 is TGCAGTGCTATGCCCGCCGGTGGGGGTAAACAACTAAATGAAAAACTGTTTTTT.

Ten or more counts support this clonotype. V and J are TRBV9 and TRBJ1-1; D is unresolved. CDR3 length equals 13 residues. The V gene's germline CDR1 is SGDLS and CDR2 YYNGEE. Trimming removed 0 bases from V and 7 bases from J, with 10 bases in between. The CDR3 sequence: CASSVGGAYEAFF. The DNA for the CDR3 is TGTGCCAGCAGCGTAGGCGGCGCCTATGAAGCTTTCTTT.

This clonotype occurred many times. The genes are TRBV6-6 and TRBJ1-4; D ambiguous. The V gene's germline CDR1 is MNHNY and CDR2 SVGAGI (reference sequence). Trimming removed 5 bases at V and 5 bases at J, with 3 bases between. The CDR3 length is 11 residues. This chain's CDR3 is CASSQNEKLFF. In DNA, the CDR3 is TGTGCCAGCAGTCAAAATGAAAAACTGTTTTTT.

This clonotype was recorded many times. V gene TRBV18 combines with J gene TRBJ1-3; D ambiguous. CDR3 size: 13 residues. CDR1 and CDR2 (germline): KGHSH, LQKENI. Trimming cost V 5 bases and J 4 bases, with 9 bases left between them. CDR3 bases: TGTGCCAGCTCAACACGGGAAGGAAACACCATATATTTT. This sequence encodes CASSTREGNTIYF.

In its sample, this clonotype was seen many times. The chain links TRBV4-3 to TRBJ2-6, with 12 bases matching TRBD1. This CDR3 has 18 residues. V was clipped by 0 bases and J by 4 bases; unmatched bases: 4. Germline lookup yields CDR1 LGHNA and CDR2 YSLEER. CDR3 in amino acids: CASSQDRDRGLGANVLTF. The CDR3 DNA sequence: TGCGCCAGCAGCCAAGATCGGGACAGGGGGCTCGGGGCCAACGTCCTGACTTTC.

There are many counts of this clonotype. This chain uses TRBV29-1 with TRBJ2-5; no clear D. This CDR3 spans 14 amino acids. The V end lost 4 bases, the J end lost 1 base, and 13 bases lay between the germline ends. Germline V gene sequence: CDR1 SQVTM, CDR2 ANQGSEA. DNA for the CDR3: TGCAGCGTTGTCCGAGGTACTACCCAAGAGACCCAGTACTTC. Protein: CSVVRGTTQETQYF.

This clonotype was recorded at least ten times. The rearrangement joins TRBV5-1 to TRBJ2-5; 8 bases fit TRBD1. Germline loops: CDR1 SGHRS, CDR2 YFSETQ. Trimming removed 1 base from V and 5 bases from J; junction bases left unmatched: 10. The CDR3 contains 16 residues. The CDR3 DNA is TGCGCCAGCAGCTTGAGACAGGGGCGAGATGTTGAGACCCAGTACTTC. Its translation is CASSLRQGRDVETQYF.

On this clonotype: A read error may account for a junction end that differs from germline. The J gene is TRBJ2-5, the V gene TRBV20-1, with D possibly being TRBD1 or TRBD2 (5 bases each). Germline V CDR1 and CDR2: DFQATT, SNEGSKA (reference sequence). The CDR3 is 13 amino acids. The CDR3 sequence: CSARGDHQEIQYF. The CDR3, as DNA: TGCAGTGCTAGGGGGGACCACCAAGAGATCCAGTACTTC.

The table lists this clonotype with many counts. The genes are TRBV5-1 and TRBJ1-3; D is undetermined. Trimming took 3 bases from V and 0 from J, leaving 7 bases between them. This CDR3 region has 14 residues. Germline assignment: CDR1 SGHRS and CDR2 YFSETQ. The CDR3 bases are TGCGCCAGCAGCTCCGGGAACTCTGGAAACACCATATATTTT. As protein: CASSSGNSGNTIYF.

This clonotype occurred many times. The chain links TRBV20-1 to TRBJ2-5; D is unresolved. This CDR3 is built from 11 residues. Germline CDR1 DFQATT, CDR2 SNEGSKA (reference sequence). Trimming left V 6 bases short and J 5 bases short, with 10 bases between. The CDR3 sequence is CSARSEETQYF. The CDR3 DNA follows: TGCAGTGCCCGGTCGGAGGAGACCCAGTACTTC.

This clonotype was recorded at least ten times. DNA of the CDR3: TGTGCCAGCAGCCCCCGGAAGCCCAACGTCCTGACTTTC. Its translation: CASSPRKPNVLTF. The V gene is TRBV9, the J gene TRBJ2-6; D unclear. V gave up 4 bases and J gave up 8 bases, with 10 bases separating them. Per the germline V gene, CDR1 is SGDLS and CDR2 is YYNGEE. The CDR3 sequence is 13 residues long.

The chain carries TRBV5-1 and TRBJ1-1, with D tentatively TRBD1 (5 bases). V gave up 3 bases and J gave up 6 bases, with 15 bases separating them. Germline V lookup: CDR1 SGHRS, CDR2 YFSETQ. There are 14 residues in the CDR3. CDR3 loop: CASSWNWGVSEAFF. As DNA, the CDR3 is TGCGCCAGCAGCTGGAATTGGGGGGTATCTGAAGCTTTCTTT.

This clonotype is classed as medium-sized. This chain links TRBV7-2 with TRBJ2-7; unclear D gene. Germline V gene data show CDR1 as SGHTA and CDR2 as FQGNSA. The CDR3 contains 14 residues. The ends were cut back, 5 bases at V and 2 bases at J, with 13 bases in the middle. This CDR3 is CASSPLQGTYEQYF. CDR3 nucleotides: TGTGCCAGCAGCCCGCTACAAGGGACCTACGAGCAGTACTTC. The full variable domain, completed using reference TRBV7-2 and TRBJ2-7, is GAGVSQSPSNKVTEKGKDVELRCDPISGHTALYWYRQSLGQGLEFLIYFQGNSAPDKSGLPSDRFSAERTGGSVSTLTIQRTQQEDSAVYLCASSPLQGTYEQYFGPGTRLTVT.

This clonotype was counted many times. V is TRBV20-1 and J is TRBJ2-1, with 13 bases fitting TRBD2. The germline CDR1 and CDR2 sequences are DFQATT and SNEGSKA (reference sequence). The V and J ends lost 6 bases and 6 bases, in that order; junction bases with no gene match: 5. The CDR3 has 14 residues. The CDR3 DNA reads TGCAGTGCCGAGGGACTAGCGGGGTCCAATGAGCAGTTCTTC. Amino acid sequence: CSAEGLAGSNEQFF.

This clonotype was counted many times. The chain has TRBV20-1 and TRBJ1-1, with 10 bases matching TRBD1. There are 12 residues in the CDR3. V was pared by 8 bases and J by 6 bases, with 6 bases of the junction left unmatched. The germline gives CDR1 DFQATT, CDR2 SNEGSKA (reference sequence). In nucleotides, the CDR3 is TGCAGTTCCTGGACAGGGGGGTCTGAAGCTTTCTTT. The encoded protein is CSSWTGGSEAFF.

This clonotype showed up many times. The chain links TRBV20-1 to TRBJ2-2; D call uncertain. V was pared by 0 bases and J by 5 bases, with 7 bases between. The CDR3 consists of 13 residues. CDR1 is DFQATT and CDR2 is SNEGSKA in the germline V gene (reference sequence). CDR3 protein: CSARDGWTGELFF. In DNA, the CDR3 is TGCAGTGCTAGAGATGGCTGGACCGGGGAGCTGTTTTTT.

A word on this clonotype: This may stem from a read error, because a much larger clone lies one nucleotide away. The chain uses TRBV7-8 and TRBJ1-1; D gene unclear. Trimming took 2 bases from V and 2 from J, leaving 6 bases between them. The CDR3 has 13 residues. Germline CDR1 and CDR2: SGHVS and FQNEAQ. For the CDR3, the DNA is TGTGCCAGCAGCTTAAAAAAAAACACTGAAGCTTTCTTT. Amino acids: CASSLKKNTEAFF.

CDR3 protein: CASSPVGQETQYF. The CDR3 bases are TGTGCCAGCTCACCAGTGGGTCAAGAGACCCAGTACTTC. This rearrangement joins TRBV18 to TRBJ2-5; D is uncertain. The CDR3 is made up of 13 amino acids. The V gene lost 2 bases and the J gene lost 2 bases, with 6 bases spanning the gap. CDR1 KGHSH and CDR2 LQKENI come from the germline V gene.